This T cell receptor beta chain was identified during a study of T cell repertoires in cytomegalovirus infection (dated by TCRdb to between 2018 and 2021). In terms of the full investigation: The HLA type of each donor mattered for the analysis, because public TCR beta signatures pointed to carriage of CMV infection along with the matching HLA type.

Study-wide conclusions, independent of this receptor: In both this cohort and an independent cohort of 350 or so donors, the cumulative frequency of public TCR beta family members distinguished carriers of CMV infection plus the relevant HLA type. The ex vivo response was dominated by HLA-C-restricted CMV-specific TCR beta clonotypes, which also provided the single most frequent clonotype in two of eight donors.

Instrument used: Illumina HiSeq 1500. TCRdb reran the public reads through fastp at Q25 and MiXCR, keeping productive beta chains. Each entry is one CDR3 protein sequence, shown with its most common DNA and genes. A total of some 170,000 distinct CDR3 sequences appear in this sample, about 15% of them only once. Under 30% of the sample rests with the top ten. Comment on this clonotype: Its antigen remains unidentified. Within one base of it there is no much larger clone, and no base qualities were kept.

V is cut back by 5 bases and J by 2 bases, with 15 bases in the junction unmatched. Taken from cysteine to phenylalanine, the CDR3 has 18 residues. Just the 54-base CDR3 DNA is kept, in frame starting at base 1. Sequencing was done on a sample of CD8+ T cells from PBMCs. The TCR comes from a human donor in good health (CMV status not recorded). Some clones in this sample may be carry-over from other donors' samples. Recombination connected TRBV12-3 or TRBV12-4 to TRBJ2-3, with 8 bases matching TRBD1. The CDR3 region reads CASSPIPPGQGITDTQYF. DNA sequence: TGTGCCAGCAGTCCCATTCCCCCCGGACAGGGTATCACAGATACGCAGTATTTT.